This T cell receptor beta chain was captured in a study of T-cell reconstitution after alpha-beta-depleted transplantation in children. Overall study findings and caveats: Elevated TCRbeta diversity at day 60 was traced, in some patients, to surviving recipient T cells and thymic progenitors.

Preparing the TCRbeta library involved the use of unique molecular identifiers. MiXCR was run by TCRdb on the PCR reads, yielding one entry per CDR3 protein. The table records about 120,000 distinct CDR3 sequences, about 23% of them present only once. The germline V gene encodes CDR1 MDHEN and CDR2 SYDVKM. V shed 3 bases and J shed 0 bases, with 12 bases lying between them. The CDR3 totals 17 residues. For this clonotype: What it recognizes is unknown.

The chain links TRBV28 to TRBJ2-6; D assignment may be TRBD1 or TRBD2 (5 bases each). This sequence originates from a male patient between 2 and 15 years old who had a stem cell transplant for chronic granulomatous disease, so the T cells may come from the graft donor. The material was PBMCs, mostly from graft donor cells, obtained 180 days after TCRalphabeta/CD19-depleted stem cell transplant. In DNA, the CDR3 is TGTGCCAGCAGTTTTCGGGGACCCCTCTCTGGGGCCAACGTCCTGACTTTC. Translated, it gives CASSFRGPLSGANVLTF.